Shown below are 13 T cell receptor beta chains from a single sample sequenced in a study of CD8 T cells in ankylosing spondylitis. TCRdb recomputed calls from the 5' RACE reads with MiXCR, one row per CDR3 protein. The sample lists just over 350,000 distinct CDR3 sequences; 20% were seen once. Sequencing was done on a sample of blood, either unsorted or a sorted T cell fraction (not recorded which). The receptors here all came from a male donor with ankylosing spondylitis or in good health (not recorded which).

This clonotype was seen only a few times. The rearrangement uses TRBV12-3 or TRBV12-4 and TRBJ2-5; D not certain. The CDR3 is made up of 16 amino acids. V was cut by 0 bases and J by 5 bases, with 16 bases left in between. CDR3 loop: CASSLALDIPPETQYF. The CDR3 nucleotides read TGTGCCAGCAGTTTAGCCCTAGATATACCCCCCGAGACCCAGTACTTC.

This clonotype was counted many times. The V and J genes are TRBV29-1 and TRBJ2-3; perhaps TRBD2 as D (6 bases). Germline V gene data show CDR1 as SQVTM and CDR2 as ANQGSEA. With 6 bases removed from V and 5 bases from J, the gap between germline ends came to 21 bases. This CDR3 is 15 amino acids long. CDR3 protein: CSVAGSGGGEDTQYF. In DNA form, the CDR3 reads TGCAGCGTGGCGGGAAGCGGTGGCGGGGAAGATACGCAGTATTTT.

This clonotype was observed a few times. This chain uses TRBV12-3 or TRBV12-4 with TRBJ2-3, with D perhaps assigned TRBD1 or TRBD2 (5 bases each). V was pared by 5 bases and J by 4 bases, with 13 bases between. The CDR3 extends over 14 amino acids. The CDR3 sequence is CASSTSPGPDTQYF. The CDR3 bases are TGTGCCAGCAGTACAAGCCCGGGACCAGATACGCAGTATTTT.

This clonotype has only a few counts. CDR3 DNA sequence: TGTGCCAGCAGCTTAGGAGGGACACCAGGGGAGCTGTTTTTT. Its translation: CASSLGGTPGELFF. The J gene is TRBJ2-2, the V gene TRBV7-7, with D possibly matching TRBD1 (6 bases). Trimming stripped 1 base from V and 8 bases from J, with 11 bases between. Germline loops: CDR1 SSHAT, CDR2 FNYEAQ (reference sequence). The CDR3 is 14 residues long.

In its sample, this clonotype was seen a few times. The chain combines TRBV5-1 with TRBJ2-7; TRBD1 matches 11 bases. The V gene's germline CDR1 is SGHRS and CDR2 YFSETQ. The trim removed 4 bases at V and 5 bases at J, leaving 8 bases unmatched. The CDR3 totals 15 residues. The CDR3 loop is CASSGGQGVRNEQYF. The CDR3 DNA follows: TGCGCCAGCAGCGGGGGACAGGGGGTTAGGAACGAGCAGTACTTC. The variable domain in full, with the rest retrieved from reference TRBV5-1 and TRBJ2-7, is KAGVTQTPRYLIKTRGQQVTLSCSPISGHRSVSWYQQTPGQGLQFLFEYFSETQRNKGNFPGRFSGRQFSNSRSEMNVSTLELGDSALYLCASSGGQGVRNEQYFGPGTRLTVT.

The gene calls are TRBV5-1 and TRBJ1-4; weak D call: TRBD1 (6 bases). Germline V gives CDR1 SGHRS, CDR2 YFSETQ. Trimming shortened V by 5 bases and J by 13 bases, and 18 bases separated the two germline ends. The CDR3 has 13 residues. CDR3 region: CASRSRDKGVLFF. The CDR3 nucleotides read TGCGCCAGCAGATCCCGGGACAAAGGGGTACTGTTTTTT.

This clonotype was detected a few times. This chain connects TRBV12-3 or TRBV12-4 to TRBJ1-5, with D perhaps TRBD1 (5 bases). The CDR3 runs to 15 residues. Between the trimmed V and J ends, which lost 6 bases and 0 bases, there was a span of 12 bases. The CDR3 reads CASSVGDYSNQPQHF. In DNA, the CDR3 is TGTGCCAGCAGCGTAGGGGATTATAGCAATCAGCCCCAGCATTTT.

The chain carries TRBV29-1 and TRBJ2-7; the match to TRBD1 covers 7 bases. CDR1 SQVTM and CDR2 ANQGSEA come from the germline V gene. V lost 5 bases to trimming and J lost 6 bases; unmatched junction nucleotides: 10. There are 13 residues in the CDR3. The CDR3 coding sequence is TGCAGCGTTCCGGACAGGAACTCAGGCGAGCAGTACTTC. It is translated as CSVPDRNSGEQYF.

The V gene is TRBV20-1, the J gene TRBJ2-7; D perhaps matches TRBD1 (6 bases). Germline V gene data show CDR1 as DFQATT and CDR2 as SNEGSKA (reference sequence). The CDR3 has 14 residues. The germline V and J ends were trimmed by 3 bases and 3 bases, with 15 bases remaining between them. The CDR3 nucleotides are TGCAGTGCTAGGGGGAACAGGGCCCTCTACGAGCAGTACTTC. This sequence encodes CSARGNRALYEQYF.

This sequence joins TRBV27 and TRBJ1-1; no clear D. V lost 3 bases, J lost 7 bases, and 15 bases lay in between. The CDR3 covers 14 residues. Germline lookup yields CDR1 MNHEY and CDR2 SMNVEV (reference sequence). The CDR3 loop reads CASSLVGYGREAFF. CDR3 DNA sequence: TGTGCCAGCAGTTTGGTGGGGTACGGGCGTGAAGCTTTCTTT.

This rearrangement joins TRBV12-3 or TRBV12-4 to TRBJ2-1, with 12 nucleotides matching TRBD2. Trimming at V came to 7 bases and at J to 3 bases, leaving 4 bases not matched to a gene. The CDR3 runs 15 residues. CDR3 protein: CASTLAGGHYNEQFF. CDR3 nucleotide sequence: TGTGCCAGCACCCTAGCGGGGGGGCACTACAATGAGCAGTTCTTC.

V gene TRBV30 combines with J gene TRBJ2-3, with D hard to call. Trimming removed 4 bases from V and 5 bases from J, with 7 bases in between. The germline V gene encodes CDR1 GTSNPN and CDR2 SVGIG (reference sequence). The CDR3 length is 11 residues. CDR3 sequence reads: CAWIPKDTQYF. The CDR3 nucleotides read TGTGCCTGGATCCCGAAAGATACGCAGTATTTT. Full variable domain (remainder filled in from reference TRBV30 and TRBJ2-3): SQTIHQWPATLVQPVGSPLSLECTVEGTSNPNLYWYRQAAGRGLQLLFYSVGIGQISSEVPQNLSASRPQDRQFILSSKKLLLSDSGFYLCAWIPKDTQYFGPGTRLTVL.

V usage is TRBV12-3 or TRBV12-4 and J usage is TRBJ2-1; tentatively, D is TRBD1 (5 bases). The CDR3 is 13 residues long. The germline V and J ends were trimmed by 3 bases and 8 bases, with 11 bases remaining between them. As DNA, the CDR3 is TGTGCCAGCAGTTTTGGGGCTCCAGATGAGCAGTTCTTC. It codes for CASSFGAPDEQFF.